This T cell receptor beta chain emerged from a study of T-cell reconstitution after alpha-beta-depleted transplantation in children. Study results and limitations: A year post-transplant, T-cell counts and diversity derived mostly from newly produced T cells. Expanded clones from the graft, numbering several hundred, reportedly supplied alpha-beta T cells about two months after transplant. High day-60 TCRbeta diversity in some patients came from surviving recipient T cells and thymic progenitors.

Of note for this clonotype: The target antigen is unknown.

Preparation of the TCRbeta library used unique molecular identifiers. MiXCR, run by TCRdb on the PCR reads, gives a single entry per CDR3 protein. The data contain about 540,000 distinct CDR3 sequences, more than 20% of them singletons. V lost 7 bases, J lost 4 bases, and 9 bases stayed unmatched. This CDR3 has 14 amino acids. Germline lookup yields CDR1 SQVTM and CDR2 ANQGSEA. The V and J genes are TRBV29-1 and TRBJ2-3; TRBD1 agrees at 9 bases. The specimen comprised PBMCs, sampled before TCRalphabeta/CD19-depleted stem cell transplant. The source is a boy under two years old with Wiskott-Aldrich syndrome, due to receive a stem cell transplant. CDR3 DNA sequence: TGCAGCGCAGCCGGGACAGGGTTTTCAGATACGCAGTATTTT. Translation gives CSAAGTGFSDTQYF.